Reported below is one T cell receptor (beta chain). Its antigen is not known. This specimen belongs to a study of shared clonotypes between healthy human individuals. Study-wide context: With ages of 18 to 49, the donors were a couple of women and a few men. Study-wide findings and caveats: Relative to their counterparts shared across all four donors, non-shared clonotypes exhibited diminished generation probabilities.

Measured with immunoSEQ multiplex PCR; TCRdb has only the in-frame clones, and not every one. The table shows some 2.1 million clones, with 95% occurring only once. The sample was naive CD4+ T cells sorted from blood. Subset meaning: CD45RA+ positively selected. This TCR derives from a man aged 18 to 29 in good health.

The CDR3 coding sequence is TGTGCCATCAGCGACGACACCCTAGCTAACTATGGCTACACCTTC. Translated, it gives CAISDDTLANYGYTF. This chain links TRBV10-3 with TRBJ1-2; D is uncertain. Per the germline V gene, CDR1 is ENHRY and CDR2 is SYGVKD. The CDR3 totals 15 residues. Trimming removed 6 bases from V and 0 bases from J, with 14 bases in between.